This paragraph reports one T cell receptor beta chain. The data stem from a study of blood T cell repertoires in COVID-19. V was pared by 3 bases and J by 2 bases, with 6 bases of the junction left unmatched. The germline CDR1 and CDR2 sequences are LGHNA and YNFKEQ. This CDR3 has 15 amino acids. The method was immunoSEQ multiplex PCR; TCRdb's version includes in-frame clones alone and lacks a portion of them. The sample lists over 450,000 clones, roughly 89% occurring once. Material for sequencing was peripheral blood. The V and J genes are TRBV4-2 and TRBJ1-1; 7 positions agree with TRBD1. The clonotype originates from a woman aged 45 to 65 with COVID-19, enrolled during active disease. CDR3 sequence: CASSHRRQGNTEAFF. The CDR3, as DNA: TGTGCCAGCAGCCACCGCCGACAGGGCAACACTGAAGCTTTCTTT.